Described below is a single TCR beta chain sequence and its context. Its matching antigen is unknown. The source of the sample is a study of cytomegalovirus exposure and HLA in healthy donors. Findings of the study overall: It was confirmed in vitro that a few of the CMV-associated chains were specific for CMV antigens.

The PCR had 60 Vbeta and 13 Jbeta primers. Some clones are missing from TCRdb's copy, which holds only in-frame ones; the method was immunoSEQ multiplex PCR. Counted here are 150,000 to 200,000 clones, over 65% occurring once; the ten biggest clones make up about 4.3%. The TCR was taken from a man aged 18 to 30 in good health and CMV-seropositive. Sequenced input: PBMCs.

This CDR3 is CAIPQRSTQYF. The CDR3 region has the DNA TGTGCCATCCCCCAGCGCTCTACGCAGTATTTT. The chain uses TRBV10-3 and TRBJ2-3, with D uncertain. V lost 8 bases and J lost 8, with 11 bases in between. The V gene's germline CDR1 is ENHRY and CDR2 SYGVKD. The CDR3 runs 11 residues.